This TCR beta chain was found in a study of CXCR3-negative and CXCR3-positive naive CD8 T cells. General study findings and limits: TRBV-TRBJ usage was similar across naive CXCR3 subsets but distinct in memory cells. Relative to CXCR3-negative naive cells, CXCR3-positive naive cells had more hydrophobic TRB CDR3s. TRB CDR3 properties indicated TCR strength, while surface CD5 was similar across naive subsets.

Through 5' RACE with UMI labels, the TRB cDNA libraries were prepared. TCRdb re-called the 5' RACE reads and gives one entry per CDR3 protein, without DNA. The sample's table shows 100,000 or so distinct CDR3 sequences. Cells classed as naive CD8+ T cells were CD45RO-CCR7+CD27+CD95-. Points on this clonotype: Its antigen remains unknown.

Germline CDR1 is SNHLY and CDR2 is FYNNEI. The CDR3 is made up of 17 amino acids. The receptor comes from a human donor in good health. Some clones in this sample may be carry-over from other donors' samples. Sequencing was carried out using naive CXCR3- CD8+ T cells from blood. Subset meaning: CD45RO-CCR7+CD27+CD95- naive CD8+ T cells lacking CXCR3 (TNR3-). V gene TRBV2 combines with J gene TRBJ2-3; lacking DNA, the TRBD2 call made by TCRdb goes unchecked. The CDR3 region is CASRGARAGARTDTQYF.